Presented here are 7 T cell receptor beta chains from one specimen sequenced in a study of T-cell reconstitution after alpha-beta-depleted transplantation in children. Preparation of the TCRbeta library used unique molecular identifiers. TCRdb used MiXCR to reprocess the PCR reads, holding one entry per CDR3 protein. The table records approximately 130,000 distinct CDR3 sequences, more than 9.5% of them present only once. The source was PBMCs, mostly from graft donor cells, collected 180 days after TCRalphabeta/CD19-depleted stem cell transplant. The receptors were gathered from a girl in the first two years of life who had a stem cell transplant for combined immunodeficiency, so the T cells may come from the graft donor.

This clonotype showed up just a few times. The rearrangement uses TRBV20-1 and TRBJ2-7, with 9 bases identical to TRBD2. There are 13 residues in the CDR3. Germline-derived CDR1 and CDR2 are DFQATT and SNEGSKA (reference sequence). Unmatched junction bases numbered 8, after V lost 8 bases and J lost 3 bases. DNA for the CDR3: TGCAGTACCTTAGCGGGAGTGGGCTACGAGCAGTACTTC. Translation: CSTLAGVGYEQYF.

This clonotype was recorded a few times. The J gene is TRBJ1-1, the V gene TRBV6-2 or TRBV6-3; 7 bases are shared with TRBD1. The V gene's germline CDR1 is MNHEY and CDR2 SVGEGT. The CDR3 is made up of 16 amino acids. V lost 4 bases to trimming and J lost 3 bases; unmatched junction nucleotides: 11. DNA of the CDR3: TGTGCCAGCAGTTCCACAGGGGAGCGGTGGTACACTGAAGCTTTCTTT. Its protein is CASSSTGERWYTEAFF.

This clonotype was counted only a few times. V and J are TRBV18 and TRBJ2-7, with D perhaps TRBD1 (5 bases). V shed 0 bases and J shed 0 bases, with 6 bases lying between them. This CDR3 region has 14 residues. Germline V gene sequence: CDR1 KGHSH, CDR2 LQKENI. CDR3 sequence reads: CASSPPGRSYEQYF. The CDR3 DNA sequence: TGTGCCAGCTCACCACCGGGGCGCTCCTACGAGCAGTACTTC. The variable domain in full, with the rest retrieved from reference TRBV18 and TRBJ2-7, is NAGVMQNPRHLVRRRGQEARLRCSPMKGHSHVYWYRQLPEEGLKFMVYLQKENIIDESGMPKERFSAEFPKEGPSILRIQQVVRGDSAAYFCASSPPGRSYEQYFGPGTRLTVT.

The chain combines TRBV7-2 with TRBJ1-2, with no clear D. The CDR3 runs 16 residues. CDR1 is SGHTA, CDR2 FQGNSA, per germline. Trimming took off 1 base at V and 4 bases at J, with 16 bases between the two ends. CDR3 bases: TGTGCCAGCAGCTTAGTTAGCGCTGCGTACCTCTATGGCTACACCTTC. Protein sequence: CASSLVSAAYLYGYTF.

In its sample, this clonotype was seen many times. The J gene is TRBJ1-1, the V gene TRBV12-3 or TRBV12-4; no definite D call. Trimming shortened V by 2 bases and J by 4 bases, and 11 bases separated the two germline ends. There are 14 residues in the CDR3. In DNA, the CDR3 is TGTGCCAGCAGTTTATGGGGAGATACCACTGAAGCTTTCTTT. This codes for CASSLWGDTTEAFF.

The CDR3 spells CASSLVARGGKTYGYTF. CDR3 DNA: TGCGCCAGCAGCTTGGTGGCACGTGGGGGGAAGACCTATGGCTACACCTTC. The chain couples TRBV5-1 to TRBJ1-2; possible D gene TRBD1, 5 bases. The CDR3 contains 17 residues. V lost 0 bases and J lost 4, with 19 bases in between. CDR1 and CDR2 (germline): SGHRS, YFSETQ.

The gene calls are TRBV20-1 and TRBJ1-1; D is possibly TRBD1 (6 bases). Germline CDR1 and CDR2: DFQATT and SNEGSKA (reference sequence). This CDR3 has 15 amino acids. V lost 6 bases and J 1 base, leaving 18 bases between the germline ends. The CDR3 here is CSASYGQSSNTEAFF. The DNA of the CDR3 is TGCAGTGCCTCCTACGGACAGAGTTCGAACACTGAAGCTTTCTTT.